Described below is a single T cell receptor (beta chain) sequence and its context. Its antigen remains unknown. This entry comes from a study of cytomegalovirus exposure and HLA in healthy donors. This CDR3 has 13 residues. The germline V gene encodes CDR1 MDHEN and CDR2 SYDVKM. Trimming stripped 3 bases from V and 7 bases from J, with 12 bases between. TCRdb keeps only in-frame clones here, not all; method: immunoSEQ multiplex PCR. The sample has around 80,000 clones, roughly 94% seen once. Study conclusions and caveats: Rare TCR sequences dominated, though some public TCRs recurred in many donors. The tendency of first-cohort TCR clusters to co-occur in the roughly 110 validation repertoires was the finding of a later analysis. Among TCR beta chains, those listed as cytomegalovirus-associated numbered over 150. For cytomegalovirus status, the classifier reportedly gave diagnoses with high specificity and sensitivity.

The chain couples TRBV28 to TRBJ1-2; the D gene is possibly TRBD1 (5 bases). This sequence was found in a woman between 18 and 30 years old in good health and CMV-seronegative. Sequencing was carried out using PBMCs. The CDR3 protein is CASSLAGQFGYTF. CDR3 in DNA: TGTGCCAGCAGTTTGGCAGGACAATTTGGCTACACCTTC.